These 15 T cell receptor beta chains share one sample of origin, sequenced in a study of T cells after yellow fever vaccination (dated by TCRdb to about 2019). The library was prepared using 5' RACE. Sequencing instrument: Illumina HiSeq 2500. TCRdb took the public reads, trimmed them with fastp at Q25, ran MiXCR for clone calling and kept in-frame beta chains. Entries that share a CDR3 protein sequence are merged under the most common genes and DNA. This sample lists roughly 260,000 distinct CDR3 sequences; roughly 13% were detected once. In total, the top ten clones hold roughly 0.5% of the sample. The treatment or condition label, read with the paper, signifies: live attenuated yellow fever vaccine strain. The source was CD4+ T cells sorted from PBMCs, collected 45 days after the yellow fever booster vaccination. The receptors here all came from a young man who received the YFV17D yellow fever vaccine.

This clonotype was recorded many times. The J gene is TRBJ2-5, the V gene TRBV20-1; 9 bases match TRBD1. The CDR3 runs 15 residues. Trimming took 1 base from V and 2 from J; bases not matched to a gene: 5. Germline V gives CDR1 DFQATT, CDR2 SNEGSKA (reference sequence). CDR3 region: CSARGGTGSQETQYF. The CDR3 nucleotides are TGCAGTGCTAGAGGCGGGACAGGGTCGCAAGAGACCCAGTACTTC.

This clonotype was counted a few times. The gene calls are TRBV7-6 and TRBJ2-5; no reliable D call. The germline V gene encodes CDR1 SGHVS and CDR2 FNYEAQ. The ends were cut back, 6 bases at V and 5 bases at J, with 7 bases in the middle. The CDR3 has 11 amino acids. The CDR3 here is CASRAAETQYF. In DNA form, the CDR3 reads TGTGCCAGCAGGGCGGCGGAGACCCAGTACTTC.

The chain combines TRBV7-2 with TRBJ2-3; D not resolved. V gave up 5 bases and J gave up 2 bases, with 14 bases separating them. CDR1 and CDR2 from the germline V gene are SGHTA and FQGNSA. This CDR3 comprises 15 residues. The DNA for the CDR3 is TGTGCCAGCAGCCCCCAACGTATCCTCACAGATACGCAGTATTTT. Its protein is CASSPQRILTDTQYF.

This clonotype was picked up a small number of times. The rearrangement uses TRBV9 and TRBJ1-1, with a tentative D call TRBD1 (6 bases). Per germline, CDR1 SGDLS and CDR2 YYNGEE. V was shortened by 0 bases and J by 1 base, with 13 bases between the two germline ends. There are 16 residues in the CDR3. CDR3 protein: CASSVVDGQQNTEAFF. Written as DNA, the CDR3 is TGTGCCAGCAGCGTAGTCGACGGACAGCAGAACACTGAAGCTTTCTTT.

In its sample, this clonotype was seen a few times. The rearrangement uses TRBV5-5 and TRBJ1-5; D not certain. This CDR3 contains 12 residues. Germline V gives CDR1 SGHKS, CDR2 YYEKEE (reference sequence). The V end was cut by 2 bases, the J end by 5 bases, with 5 bases between. The CDR3 bases are TGTGCCAGCAGCTTAATCGATCAGCCCCAGCATTTT. Translating gives CASSLIDQPQHF.

J is TRBJ2-5 and V is TRBV5-5; no clear D gene. Germline V gene data show CDR1 as SGHKS and CDR2 as YYEKEE (reference sequence). V was clipped by 2 bases and J by 7 bases, with 18 bases between them. CDR3 length equals 15 residues. CDR3 nucleotide sequence: TGTGCCAGCAGCTTTCAGGATGGTCATCTTGGGACCCAGTACTTC. Protein product: CASSFQDGHLGTQYF.

The chain recombines TRBV5-1 with TRBJ2-1; 10 bases agree with TRBD1. The V gene's germline CDR1 is SGHRS and CDR2 YFSETQ. The CDR3 is 16 amino acids. After removal of 6 bases from V and 4 bases from J, the junction contained 10 bases not matched to a gene. CDR3 coding DNA: TGCGCCAGCACTTCAGCACCGGGACAGGGGTACAATGAGCAGTTCTTC. Amino acid sequence: CASTSAPGQGYNEQFF.

The gene calls are TRBV15 and TRBJ2-2; possibly TRBD1 for D (6 bases). V was cut by 0 bases and J by 6 bases, with 17 bases left in between. Looked up from germline, CDR1 is LNHNV and CDR2 is YYDKDF (reference sequence). CDR3 length: 17 residues. DNA of the CDR3: TGTGCCACCAGCAGAGAAACCATGGGGGCCGGACCCGGGGAGCTGTTTTTT. Translation gives CATSRETMGAGPGELFF.

This clonotype has more than one count but fewer than ten. V gene TRBV6-5 combines with J gene TRBJ2-5; D is perhaps TRBD1 or TRBD2 (5 bases each). The CDR3 length is 13 residues. CDR1 MNHEY and CDR2 SVGAGI come from the germline V gene. Trimming removed 0 bases at V and 5 bases at J, with 7 bases between. This CDR3 is CASSYSGEETQYF. CDR3 coding DNA: TGTGCCAGCAGTTACTCGGGGGAGGAGACCCAGTACTTC.

This clonotype was counted between two and nine times. This chain uses TRBV5-1 with TRBJ1-1, with TRBD1 matching 9 bases. The CDR3 is made up of 16 amino acids. The trim removed 5 bases at V and 1 base at J, leaving 9 bases unmatched. Germline V gene data show CDR1 as SGHRS and CDR2 as YFSETQ. This chain's CDR3 is CASRPGQGMGNTEAFF. In nucleotides, the CDR3 is TGCGCCAGCAGACCGGGACAGGGTATGGGGAACACTGAAGCTTTCTTT.

The rearrangement uses TRBV29-1 and TRBJ2-2, with TRBD1 identical over 8 bases. The CDR3 has 17 residues. In germline, CDR1 is SQVTM, CDR2 ANQGSEA. V trimming: 7 bases; J trimming: 0 bases; junction bases outside the gene matches: 13. The DNA for the CDR3 is TGCAGCGCCCACTCTCGGGCAGGGGGCTCGAACACCGGGGAGCTGTTTTTT. Its translation: CSAHSRAGGSNTGELFF.

V usage is TRBV9 and J usage is TRBJ2-3; TRBD1 is a possible D gene (5 bases). In germline, CDR1 is SGDLS, CDR2 YYNGEE. The CDR3 length is 15 residues. The V end lost 0 bases, the J end lost 2 bases, and 10 bases lay between the germline ends. The CDR3 spells CASSVGTHSTDTQYF. The CDR3 DNA reads TGTGCCAGCAGCGTAGGGACACACTCCACAGATACGCAGTATTTT.

V and J are TRBV20-1 and TRBJ2-3, with 9 nucleotides matching TRBD2. After removal of 8 bases from V and 5 bases from J, the junction contained 11 bases not matched to a gene. The CDR3 is 14 residues long. The germline CDR1 and CDR2 sequences are DFQATT and SNEGSKA (reference sequence). CDR3 bases: TGCAGTCAACTGGCGGGAGGGCTGATAGATACGCAGTATTTT. Protein: CSQLAGGLIDTQYF.

This clonotype was seen a few times. The V call is TRBV20-1, the J call TRBJ1-5; no definite D call. The CDR3 contains 17 residues. V was clipped by 0 bases and J by 0 bases, with 15 bases between them. Germline CDR1 and CDR2: DFQATT and SNEGSKA (reference sequence). Here the CDR3 reads CSAREYPIKYSNQPQHF. The CDR3 nucleotides are TGCAGTGCTAGAGAATACCCGATAAAGTATAGCAATCAGCCCCAGCATTTT.

This clonotype showed up many times. This sequence joins TRBV7-2 and TRBJ2-1; TRBD2 matches 7 bases. Losses at the gene ends were 8 bases for V and 4 bases for J; bases not matched to a gene: 8. Germline loops: CDR1 SGHTA, CDR2 FQGNSA. The CDR3 has 14 residues. Here the CDR3 DNA reads TGTGCCAGCTTTAAGCGCGGGAGTTACAATGAGCAGTTCTTC. Protein sequence: CASFKRGSYNEQFF.